This is a list of T cell receptor beta chains from one sample in a study of PD-1 blockade in classical Hodgkin lymphoma. Method: immunoSEQ multiplex PCR; TCRdb's copy keeps in-frame clones and lacks some. The table lists approximately 100,000 clones, 80% to 95% of them singletons. This material consisted of peripheral blood mononuclear cells (PBMCs), taken at baseline. The receptor source for this set is a human donor with classical Hodgkin lymphoma. The CDR3 runs from the conserved cysteine through the conserved F or W.

CASSMTPLLLSYEQYF | TRBV19
CASSQDLWLPEQYF | TRBV4-1
CASSASGPRETQYF | TRBV19
CSVPGPLGYEQYF | TRBV29-1
CASSPTTQETQYF | TRBV5-4
CAWSPGQGYEQYF | TRBV30
CASSLAGAEDTQYF | TRBV7-9
CASSWGMDRASYNEQFF | TRBV2
CASRGENTGELFF | TRBV2
CASSYFLGSGANVLTF | TRBV6-5
CASSQDRAATKGQFF | TRBV4-2
CASSLSGRAYEQYF | TRBV13
CASNTGNGYEQYF | TRBV6-5